This TCR beta chain comes out of a study of Tregs in tolerant kidney transplant recipients. General study points: Few patients were studied, so findings need validation in larger groups.

Unstimulated Tregs (CD4+CD25+CD127-) and CD4+CD25- non-Tregs were sorted from PBMCs. This CDR3 has 12 amino acids. The V and J ends lost 5 bases and 7 bases respectively, with 11 bases between them. Germline V gene lookup returns CDR1 GTSNPN and CDR2 SVGIG (reference sequence). Regarding this clone: Its antigen remains unknown.

The table came from immunoSEQ multiplex PCR; TCRdb's copy has only in-frame clones and leaves some out. The table records some 250,000 clones, about 86% of them present only once. This TCR was recovered from a human donor in good health. The chain is built from TRBV30 and TRBJ1-4; perhaps TRBD1 as D (5 bases). The sequencing input was CD4+ T cells from blood. As DNA, the CDR3 is TGTGCCTGGGAGGGGACGTTTGAAAAACTGTTTTTT. Protein product: CAWEGTFEKLFF.